These 6 T cell receptor beta chains were sequenced from one sample in a study of blood T cell repertoires in COVID-19. The repertoire was sequenced with immunoSEQ multiplex PCR; TCRdb's copy has only in-frame clones and lacks some. The sample includes around 93,000 clones, about 75% of them seen just once. The sample taken for sequencing was peripheral blood. The receptors come from a woman aged 80 or over with acute or convalescent COVID-19.

The chain employs TRBV6-5 and TRBJ2-2, with a weak D call TRBD2 (6 bases). The germline V gene encodes CDR1 MNHEY and CDR2 SVGAGI. CDR3 length: 15 amino acids. Trimming stripped 8 bases from V and 0 bases from J, with 13 bases between. CDR3 nucleotide sequence: TGTGCCAGCCGCCCCGGGACTCCGAACACCGGGGAGCTGTTTTTT. Its translation: CASRPGTPNTGELFF.

The rearrangement links TRBV7-2 to TRBJ1-5, with TRBD1 as a possible D gene (5 bases). The CDR3 spans 14 residues. Trimming pared 5 bases from V and 2 bases from J, leaving 10 bases between. CDR1 and CDR2 from the germline V gene are SGHTA and FQGNSA. The CDR3 DNA is TGTGCCAGCAGCCCCGTAGGGGGCAATCAGCCCCAGCATTTT. Its translation is CASSPVGGNQPQHF.

This sequence joins TRBV2 and TRBJ2-5, with D hard to call. Germline V CDR1 and CDR2: SNHLY, FYNNEI. Between the trimmed V and J ends, which lost 6 bases and 1 base, there was a span of 9 bases. There are 13 residues in the CDR3. The chain's CDR3 is CASRISTQETQYF. The CDR3 DNA sequence: TGTGCCAGCAGGATTAGTACCCAAGAGACCCAGTACTTC. Full variable domain (remainder filled in from reference TRBV2 and TRBJ2-5): EPEVTQTPSHQVTQMGQEVILRCVPISNHLYFYWYRQILGQKVEFLVSFYNNEISEKSEIFDDQFSVERPDGSNFTLKIRSTKLEDSAMYFCASRISTQETQYFGPGTRLLVL.

The V and J genes are TRBV24-1 and TRBJ2-1; D might be TRBD1 (7 bases). The V gene's germline CDR1 is KGHDR and CDR2 SFDVKD. V lost 7 bases and J lost 7, with 19 bases in between. This CDR3 spans 15 amino acids. This chain's CDR3 is CATSLGAGGINEQFF. The CDR3 nucleotides are TGTGCCACCAGCCTGGGGGCAGGGGGGATTAATGAGCAGTTCTTC.

CDR3 in amino acids: CATLPGQSNYYGYTF. The CDR3 DNA reads as TGTGCCACCCTACCAGGACAGTCTAATTACTATGGCTACACCTTC. This chain connects TRBV19 to TRBJ1-2; D is perhaps TRBD1 (6 bases). Germline V gene lookup returns CDR1 LNHDA and CDR2 SQIVND (reference sequence). V lost 10 bases and J 3 bases, leaving 21 bases between the germline ends. The length of the CDR3 is 15 residues. Full variable domain (missing parts from reference TRBV19 and TRBJ1-2): DGGITQSPKYLFRKEGQNVTLSCEQNLNHDAMYWYRQDPGQGLRLIYYSQIVNDFQKGDIAEGYSVSREKKESFPLTVTSAQKNPTAFYLCATLPGQSNYYGYTFGSGTRLTVV.

The V call is TRBV10-3, the J call TRBJ2-5, with TRBD1 matching over 8 bases. This CDR3 contains 17 residues. V lost 0 bases and J lost 4; bases outside the gene matches: 10. Germline CDR1 ENHRY, CDR2 SYGVKD. In DNA, the CDR3 is TGTGCCATCAGTGAGTCGGCAGGACAGGGAGTGGGAGAGACCCAGTACTTC. It codes for CAISESAGQGVGETQYF.